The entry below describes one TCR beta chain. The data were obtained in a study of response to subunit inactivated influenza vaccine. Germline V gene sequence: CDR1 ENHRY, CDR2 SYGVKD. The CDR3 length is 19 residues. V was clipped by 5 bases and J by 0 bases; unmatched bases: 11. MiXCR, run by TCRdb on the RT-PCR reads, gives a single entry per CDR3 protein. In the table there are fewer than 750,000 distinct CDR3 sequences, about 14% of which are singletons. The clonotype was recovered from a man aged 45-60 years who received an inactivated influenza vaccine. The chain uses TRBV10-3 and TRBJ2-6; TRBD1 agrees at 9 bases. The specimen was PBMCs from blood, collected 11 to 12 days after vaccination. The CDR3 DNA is TGTGCCATCAGTCAATACCCGGGACAGGGATTCTCTGGGGCCAACGTCCTGACTTTC. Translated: CAISQYPGQGFSGANVLTF.